The rows below give T cell receptor beta chains drawn from one sample of a study of CD8+ T cells in alopecia areata. The assay was immunoSEQ multiplex PCR, and TCRdb's table has in-frame clones only and misses some. This sample has about 110,000 clones, with 55% to 70% found just once. The sequencing input was NKG2D-low CD8+ T cells sorted from blood. These receptors originate from a human donor with alopecia areata. Each CDR3 is given with its conserved first and last residue. Fields, in order: V gene, J gene, CDR3 protein.

TRBV5-6	TRBJ2-3	CASSFLGSAASTDTQYF
TRBV11-2	TRBJ1-1	CASSLDPAFF
TRBV27	TRBJ2-5	CASKGIRETQYF
TRBV5-1	TRBJ2-5	CASSLVPQETQYF
TRBV6-5	TRBJ2-7	CASSTLAGIHEQYF
TRBV6-5	TRBJ1-4	CASSYVPATNEKLFF
TRBV6-6	TRBJ2-1	CASSYSGNNEQFF
TRBV2	TRBJ2-2	CASVSRENTGELFF
TRBV5-4	TRBJ1-2	CASSSGFEGADYGYTF
TRBV28	TRBJ1-5	CASSLTRVSNQPQHF
TRBV12-5	TRBJ2-3	CASGGSYTQYF
TRBV13	TRBJ2-7	CASSSRQGLFEQYF
TRBV5-4	TRBJ2-3	CASSLVQGEEYF
TRBV30	TRBJ1-2	CAFLTDTFYGYTF
TRBV7-9	TRBJ2-7	CASSYPGGGFGEQYF
TRBV28	TRBJ2-7	CASKGQSYEQYF
TRBV7-8	TRBJ2-7	CASSFATGSEQYF
TRBV29-1	TRBJ2-1	CSVEGFGLRGSYNEQFF
TRBV7-3	TRBJ2-1	CASSLPGDWDNEQFF
TRBV29-1	TRBJ2-2	CSVEGPRPGELFF
TRBV19	TRBJ2-7	CASSLGQEAYEQYF
TRBV27	TRBJ1-1	CASSLSQLNTEAFF
TRBV20-1	TRBJ2-7	CSARENYEQYF
TRBV7-8	TRBJ1-5	CASSIWGGGNQPQHF
TRBV28	TRBJ2-7	CASREWGSRGVGYEQYF
TRBV9	TRBJ2-5	CATNPSGNGGETQYF
TRBV29-1	TRBJ2-2	CSVPRQGDSGELFF
TRBV27	TRBJ2-1	CASSLWTSGSEVEQFF
TRBV5-1	TRBJ2-7	CASSFSSEQYF
TRBV25-1	TRBJ2-2	CASSITGVTRELFF